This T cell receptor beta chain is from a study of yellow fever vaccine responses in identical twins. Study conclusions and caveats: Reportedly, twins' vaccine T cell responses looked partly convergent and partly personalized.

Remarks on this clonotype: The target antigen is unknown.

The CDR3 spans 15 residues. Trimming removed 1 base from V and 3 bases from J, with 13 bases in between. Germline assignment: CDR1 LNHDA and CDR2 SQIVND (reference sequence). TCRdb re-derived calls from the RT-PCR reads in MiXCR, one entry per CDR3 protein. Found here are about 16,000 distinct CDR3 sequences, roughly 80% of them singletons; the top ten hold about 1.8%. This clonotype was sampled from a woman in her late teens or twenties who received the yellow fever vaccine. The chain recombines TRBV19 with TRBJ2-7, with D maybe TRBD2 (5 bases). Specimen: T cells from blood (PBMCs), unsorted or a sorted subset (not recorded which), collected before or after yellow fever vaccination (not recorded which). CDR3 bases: TGTGCCAGTAGTATAGGCGTTACCGGGATCTACGAGCAGTACTTC. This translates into CASSIGVTGIYEQYF.